This TCR beta chain was sequenced for a study of early stage breast cancer tumors. General study findings and limits: Chain pairing and CD4, CD8 or FOXP3 expression were not captured.

Each sample had two DNA replicates, about 0.5 ug blood or roughly 1.5 ug tissue. The assay was immunoSEQ multiplex PCR, and TCRdb's table has in-frame clones only and misses some. The repertoire holds roughly 14,000 clones, with around three quarters as singletons. The germline V gene encodes CDR1 SGDLS and CDR2 YYNGEE. CDR3 length: 19 amino acids. Trimming at V came to 3 bases and at J to 3 bases, leaving 10 bases not matched to a gene. For this clone: Its antigen is unknown.

The sequencing input was normal breast tissue next to the tumor. The genes are TRBV9 and TRBJ2-2; 14 bases fit TRBD2. The sequence was collected from a person in their fifties with breast cancer. CDR3 DNA: TGTGCCAGCAGCGATACCGGGACTAGCGGGAGCAGCGACACCGGGGAGCTGTTTTTT. This codes for CASSDTGTSGSSDTGELFF. Together with reference TRBV9 and TRBJ2-2, the CDR3 gives the full variable domain: DSGVTQTPKHLITATGQRVTLRCSPRSGDLSVYWYQQSLDQGLQFLIQYYNGEERAKGNILERFSAQQFPDLHSELNLSSLELGDSALYFCASSDTGTSGSSDTGELFFGEGSRLTVL.